This T cell receptor beta chain emerged from a study of pediatric ulcerative colitis. The study, taken as a whole, reports: Compared with controls, ulcerative colitis showed greater blood-rectum clone sharing. Repertoires came from total lymphocyte DNA, so rare subsets like regulatory T cells may be missed. Two rectal CDR3 clonotypes occurred in all ulcerative colitis patients.

As to this clone: What it binds is not known.

Rectal tissue came from one to two pinch biopsies taken at colonoscopy. Before the diagnostic colonoscopy, ulcerative colitis patients were free of immunosuppressive medication. Data came from immunoSEQ multiplex PCR; TCRdb stores just in-frame clones and leaves some out. The sample records roughly 23,000 clones, about 71% being singletons. From germline, CDR1 is SNHLY and CDR2 FYNNEI. V was pared by 4 bases and J by 0 bases, with 9 bases between. The CDR3 has 14 amino acids. V and J are TRBV2 and TRBJ1-1; unclear D gene. The sequence was collected from a boy between 10 and 17 years old with severe ulcerative colitis. The material sequenced was gut tissue. The DNA of the CDR3 is TGTGCCAGCAGTGTTGGAGTTATGAACACTGAAGCTTTCTTT. This codes for CASSVGVMNTEAFF.